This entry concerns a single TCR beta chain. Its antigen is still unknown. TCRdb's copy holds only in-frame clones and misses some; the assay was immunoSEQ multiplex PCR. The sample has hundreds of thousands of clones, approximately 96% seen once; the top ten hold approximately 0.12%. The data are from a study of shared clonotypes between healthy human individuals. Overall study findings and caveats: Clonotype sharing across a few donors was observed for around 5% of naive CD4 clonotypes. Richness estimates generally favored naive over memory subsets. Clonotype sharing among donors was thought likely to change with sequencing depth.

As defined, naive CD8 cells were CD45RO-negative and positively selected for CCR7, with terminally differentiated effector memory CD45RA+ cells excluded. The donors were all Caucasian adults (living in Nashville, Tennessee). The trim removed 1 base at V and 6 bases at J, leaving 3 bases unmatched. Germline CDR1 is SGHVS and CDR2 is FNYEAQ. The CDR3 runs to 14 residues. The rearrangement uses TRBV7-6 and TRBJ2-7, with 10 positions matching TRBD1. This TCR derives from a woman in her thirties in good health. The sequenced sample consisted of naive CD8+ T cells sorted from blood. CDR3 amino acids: CASSLGDRGVEQYF. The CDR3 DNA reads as TGTGCCAGCAGCTTAGGGGACAGGGGCGTCGAGCAGTACTTC.